Below, one T cell receptor (beta chain) is given with its context. TCRdb's table, derived via immunoSEQ multiplex PCR, lists solely in-frame clones and lacks some. The table includes over a million clones, 75% to 85% detected once. These data come from a study of shared clonotypes between healthy human individuals. Germline V gene sequence: CDR1 SGHTA, CDR2 FQGNSA. This CDR3 comprises 16 residues. V lost 5 bases, J lost 4 bases, and 10 bases stayed unmatched. V usage is TRBV7-2 and J usage is TRBJ2-3; 9 nucleotides match TRBD2. Sequencing input: memory CD4+ T cells from PBMCs. Subset of the sample: CD45RA-negative fraction. The TCR was taken from a man between 18 and 35 years old in good health. Some clones in this sample may be carry-over from other donors' samples. CDR3 protein: CASSTFSGRSADTQYF. As DNA, the CDR3 is TGTGCCAGCAGCACATTTAGCGGGAGATCCGCAGATACGCAGTATTTT.